This TCR beta chain was identified in a study of T and B cells in COVID-19 patients. Study background: Of some 21 active-infection patients, about 18 carried comorbidities linked to unfavorable COVID-19 outcome.

TRB rearrangements were amplified by multiplex PCR with BIOMED2 TRB-A/B primers. MiXCR was run by TCRdb on the multiplex PCR reads, yielding one entry per CDR3 protein. Of fewer than 6,000 distinct CDR3 sequences listed, about 20% were seen once; the top ten hold about 3.5%. Each TRB amplification used about 250-550 ng of genomic DNA from blood. The V gene's germline CDR1 is MGHDK and CDR2 SYGVNS. The CDR3 runs 14 residues. V shed 3 bases, J shed 5 bases, and the junction held 7 bases outside the gene matches. The chain recombines TRBV25-1 with TRBJ2-7; TRBD1 matches 7 bases. Material: blood. This TCR came from a human donor with active COVID-19. The CDR3 nucleotides are TGTGCCAGCAGTGACAGGGGGTTATCCCACGAGCAGTACTTC. It codes for CASSDRGLSHEQYF.